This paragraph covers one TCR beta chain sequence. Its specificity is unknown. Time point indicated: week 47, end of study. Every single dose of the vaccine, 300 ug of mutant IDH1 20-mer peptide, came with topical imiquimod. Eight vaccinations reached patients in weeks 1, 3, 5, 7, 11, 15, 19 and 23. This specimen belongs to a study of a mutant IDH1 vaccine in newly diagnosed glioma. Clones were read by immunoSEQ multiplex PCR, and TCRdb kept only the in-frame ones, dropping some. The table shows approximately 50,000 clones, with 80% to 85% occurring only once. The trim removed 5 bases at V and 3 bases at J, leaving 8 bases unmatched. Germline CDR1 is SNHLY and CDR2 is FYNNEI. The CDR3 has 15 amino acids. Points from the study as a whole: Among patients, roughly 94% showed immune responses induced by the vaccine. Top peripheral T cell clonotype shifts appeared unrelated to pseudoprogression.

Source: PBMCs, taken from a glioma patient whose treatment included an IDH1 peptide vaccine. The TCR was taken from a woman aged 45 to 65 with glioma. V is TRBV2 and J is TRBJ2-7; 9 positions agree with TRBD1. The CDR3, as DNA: TGTGCCAGCAGTAAGACAGGGGGGAGTTTCTACGAGCAGTACTTC. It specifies CASSKTGGSFYEQYF.